The subject of this entry is one TCR beta chain. This clonotype occurred a few times. Its recognized antigen is unknown. No base-level quality is on record; no much larger clone is a single base apart. This sample was taken from a study of CD8 T cells in ankylosing spondylitis (dated 2017 in TCRdb). For the study in its entirety: To find TCR variants linked to disease, the study profiled T cell receptor beta repertoires in ankylosing spondylitis patients and healthy donors. The full study cohort was made up of 25 to 30 ankylosing spondylitis patients and roughly 98 healthy donors. Peripheral blood samples were taken, and synovial fluid was additionally collected from ankylosing spondylitis patients.

Here is what the overall study found, with its caveats: Some motif variants were previously reported in synovial fluid and blood of reactive arthritis patients, suggesting common disease-initiation mechanisms. Blood from ankylosing spondylitis patients appeared to be characterized by a TCR beta motif made up of several highly homologous amino acid variants. Significant enrichment of the disease-linked clones was reported in matched synovial fluid samples from ankylosing spondylitis patients. The disease-linked clones had a CD8+ phenotype and were found at relatively low frequencies in peripheral blood.

As encoded in the germline V gene, CDR1 is MGHRA while CDR2 is YSYEKL. V sheds 7 bases and J sheds 7 bases, leaving 11 bases between their ends. The CDR3 numbers 12 residues from cysteine through phenylalanine. Only the CDR3 part of the read is kept: 36 bases, read in frame from the first base. The sequencer listed for this sample is Illumina HiSeq 2500. Quantitative 5'-RACE with molecular barcodes was the method used to prepare the TCR beta libraries. Per the original workflow: To identify disease-linked TCR variants, a new computational method was used, one built on a probabilistic model of VDJ rearrangement. In-frame beta chains were kept once TCRdb had trimmed the public reads at Q25 with fastp and called clones with MiXCR. Identical CDR3 protein sequences are pooled into one entry, listed with their most common genes and DNA. These V and J calls are TCRdb output, not the study's own analysis. The sample has about 360,000 distinct CDR3 sequences on record, 20% of them singletons. The ten largest clonotypes hold under 15% of the sample.

This receptor was identified in a male donor with ankylosing spondylitis or in good health (not recorded which). Material: blood, either unsorted or a sorted T cell fraction (not recorded which). Here the chain combines TRBV4-1 and TRBJ2-1; tentative D gene TRBD2, with 6 bases matching. The sequenced DNA: TGCGCCAGCACCTCTAGCGCGAATGAGCAGTTCTTC. Its translation reads: CASTSSANEQFF.